This T cell receptor beta chain originates from a study of CD8+ T cells in alopecia areata. Across the whole study: In an open-label trial, patients got 5 to 10 mg tofacitinib twice daily. Tofacitinib dosing lasted 6 to 18 months, which was then followed by 6 months off drug. Study findings and constraints: Whereas mice showed it more clearly, TCR sharing across patients was murkier, possibly because of HLA.

cDNA serving as the sequencing template came from extracted, reverse transcribed RNA. Sequenced by immunoSEQ multiplex PCR; TCRdb stores in-frame clones only, minus some. This repertoire shows some 95,000 clones, 35% to 50% found once; its top ten account for about 0.79%. The CDR3 is 12 amino acids. Trimming pared 4 bases from V and 8 bases from J, leaving 11 bases between. The germline CDR1 and CDR2 sequences are SGDLS and YYNGEE. Patients with alopecia areata provided lesional scalp punch biopsies as well as peripheral blood. Comment on this clone: What it binds is unknown.

The sequence came from a human donor with alopecia areata. The rearrangement uses TRBV9 and TRBJ2-3, with D unresolved. The sequenced material came from CD4+ T cells sorted from blood. This CDR3 reads CASSPGVTTQYF. CDR3 nucleotides: TGTGCCAGCAGCCCCGGAGTGACTACGCAGTATTTT.